This passage covers 25 T cell receptor beta chains from one sample sequenced in a study of blood T cell repertoires in COVID-19. The assay was immunoSEQ multiplex PCR, and TCRdb's table has in-frame clones only and misses some. The data show 200,000 to 300,000 clones, with approximately 88% seen just once and more than 0.95% held by the top ten. Material for sequencing was PBMCs or T cells enriched from blood (not recorded which). These receptors were collected from a woman aged 40 to 49 with acute COVID-19.

The chain employs TRBV29-1 and TRBJ1-4; TRBD1 aligns across 10 bases. The V gene's germline CDR1 is SQVTM and CDR2 ANQGSEA. V shed 7 bases and J 4 bases; nucleotides not matched to a gene: 9. The CDR3 runs to 15 residues. CDR3 in amino acids: CSGRTGGNLNEKLFF. CDR3 sequence (DNA): TGCAGCGGTAGGACAGGGGGGAACCTTAATGAAAAACTGTTTTTT.

This chain uses TRBV28 with TRBJ2-1; 10 nucleotides align to TRBD2. CDR1 and CDR2 from the germline V gene are MDHEN and SYDVKM. V dropped 4 bases and J dropped 5; count of bases not matched to a gene: 23. This CDR3 spans 21 amino acids. For the CDR3, the DNA is TGTGCCAGCAGTTATCTAGTGGGACTAGCGACAAACCGAAATAGGGACAATGAGCAGTTCTTC. Its translation is CASSYLVGLATNRNRDNEQFF.

This chain's CDR3 is CASSFITGELFF. The CDR3 DNA reads as TGTGCCAGCAGCTTTATCACCGGGGAGCTGTTTTTT. The chain recombines TRBV12-3 or TRBV12-4 with TRBJ2-2; D unclear. V was shortened by 6 bases and J by 4 bases, with 6 bases between the two germline ends. The CDR3 totals 12 residues.

The chain carries TRBV3-1 (or the pseudogene TRBV3-2) and TRBJ1-3, with D unresolved. The CDR3 consists of 15 residues. Trimming took off 6 bases at V and 0 bases at J, with 12 bases between the two ends. CDR1 and CDR2 (germline): LGHDT, YNNKEL (reference sequence). In DNA, the CDR3 is TGTGCCAGCAGGCCTACCTTTCCCTCTGGAAACACCATATATTTT. Translated, it gives CASRPTFPSGNTIYF.

The chain recombines TRBV7-9 with TRBJ2-3; no clear D. Trimming removed 5 bases from V and 2 bases from J, with 8 bases in between. The CDR3 sequence is 13 residues long. Germline values: CDR1 SEHNR, CDR2 FQNEAQ (reference sequence). The CDR3 is CASSPLDTDTQYF. The CDR3 DNA follows: TGTGCCAGCAGCCCCCTAGACACAGATACGCAGTATTTT.

This sequence joins TRBV7-2 and TRBJ1-3; D is unresolved. CDR3 length: 15 residues. CDR1 SGHTA and CDR2 FQGNSA come from the germline V gene. V was cut by 5 bases and J by 2 bases, with 13 bases left in between. The CDR3 DNA is TGTGCCAGCAGCCCTAGTCATGGTGCTGGAAACACCATATATTTT. It specifies CASSPSHGAGNTIYF.

Comments on this clone: Compared with germline, one end of the junction differs, possibly owing to a read error. The chain recombines TRBV6-1 with TRBJ1-6, with D possibly being TRBD1 (5 bases). The CDR3 runs 16 residues. CDR1 is MNHNS, CDR2 SASEGT, per germline. This CDR3 reads CASSATGGGDVQAQTF. The CDR3 DNA sequence: TGTGCCAGCAGTGCCACTGGGGGGGGAGACGTACAGGCCCAGACATTT.

The chain couples TRBV28 to TRBJ2-7, with unresolved D. The germline V gene has CDR1 MDHEN and CDR2 SYDVKM. The CDR3 consists of 12 residues. V gave up 4 bases and J gave up 3 bases, with 7 bases separating them. This CDR3 reads CASSSEVYEQYF. The CDR3 DNA follows: TGTGCCAGCAGTTCAGAGGTCTACGAGCAGTACTTC.

The chain employs TRBV5-1 and TRBJ2-3; 14 bases are shared with TRBD2. This CDR3 region has 18 residues. CDR1 and CDR2 from the germline V gene are SGHRS and YFSETQ. The J segment lost 1 base and the V segment lost 4 bases, leaving 8 bases of the junction unmatched. The CDR3 sequence: CASSTGTSGRTGTDTQYF. The CDR3 DNA is TGCGCCAGCAGCACTGGGACTAGCGGGAGAACTGGCACAGATACGCAGTATTTT.

The rearrangement uses TRBV5-1 and TRBJ2-1, with TRBD2 identical over 8 bases. Germline assignment: CDR1 SGHRS and CDR2 YFSETQ. The CDR3 runs 14 residues. With 4 bases clipped from V and 1 base from J, the junction kept 1 base outside the gene matches. The CDR3 DNA sequence: TGCGCCAGCAGCGGACTAGCTTCCTACAATGAGCAGTTCTTC. Its protein product is CASSGLASYNEQFF. The variable domain in full, completed from reference TRBV5-1 and TRBJ2-1, reads KAGVTQTPRYLIKTRGQQVTLSCSPISGHRSVSWYQQTPGQGLQFLFEYFSETQRNKGNFPGRFSGRQFSNSRSEMNVSTLELGDSALYLCASSGLASYNEQFFGPGTRLTVL.

The rearrangement links TRBV5-4 to TRBJ2-7, with D possibly matching TRBD1 (6 bases). The CDR3 runs to 14 residues. The V and J ends lost 0 bases and 6 bases respectively, with 13 bases between them. Germline-derived CDR1 and CDR2 are SGHNT and YYREEE (reference sequence). The CDR3 bases are TGTGCCAGCAGCTTGGGTAGGACAGCCGCCGAGCAGTACTTC. Its protein is CASSLGRTAAEQYF.

The genes are TRBV6-5 and TRBJ2-1, with D perhaps TRBD2 (6 bases). There are 12 residues in the CDR3. Germline V gene lookup returns CDR1 MNHEY and CDR2 SVGAGI. Trimming stripped 2 bases from V and 7 bases from J, with 6 bases between. The CDR3 sequence: CASSYGGNEQFF. Written as DNA, the CDR3 is TGTGCCAGCAGTTACGGAGGGAATGAGCAGTTCTTC.

For this clone: Other DNA sequences of this sample code for an identical CDR3. The chain couples TRBV24-1 to TRBJ2-4; D remains ambiguous. There are 13 residues in the CDR3. The germline V gene has CDR1 KGHDR and CDR2 SFDVKD. Trimming pared 5 bases from V and 0 bases from J, leaving 4 bases between. CDR3: CATSAGAKNIQYF. DNA of the CDR3: TGTGCCACCAGTGCGGGAGCCAAAAACATTCAGTACTTC.

For the CDR3, the DNA is TGCAGCGTTCCCATAGCGGGAGTTAATGAGCAGTTCTTC. Its translation is CSVPIAGVNEQFF. The chain joins TRBV29-1 to TRBJ2-1; 9 nucleotides match TRBD2. CDR3 size: 13 residues. Germline CDR1 SQVTM, CDR2 ANQGSEA. Unmatched junction bases numbered 6, after V lost 5 bases and J lost 7 bases.

V usage is TRBV5-1 and J usage is TRBJ2-1; a possible D gene is TRBD1 (5 bases). Per the germline V gene, CDR1 is SGHRS and CDR2 is YFSETQ. Trimming took 5 bases from V and 4 from J, leaving 7 bases between them. The CDR3 is made up of 12 amino acids. Written as DNA, the CDR3 is TGCGCCAGCAGACCAGGGTACAATGAGCAGTTCTTC. Its translation is CASRPGYNEQFF. Looking up the rest from reference TRBV5-1 and TRBJ2-1 gives the full variable domain: KAGVTQTPRYLIKTRGQQVTLSCSPISGHRSVSWYQQTPGQGLQFLFEYFSETQRNKGNFPGRFSGRQFSNSRSEMNVSTLELGDSALYLCASRPGYNEQFFGPGTRLTVL.

This chain uses TRBV28 with TRBJ2-3; D not certain. There are 14 residues in the CDR3. Germline V gene sequence: CDR1 MDHEN, CDR2 SYDVKM. The V and J ends lost 3 bases and 2 bases respectively, with 9 bases between them. CDR3 nucleotides: TGTGCCAGCAGTTTTGGCTTCCCCACAGATACGCAGTATTTT. This codes for CASSFGFPTDTQYF.

The chain carries TRBV28 and TRBJ1-4; no definite D call. Germline values: CDR1 MDHEN, CDR2 SYDVKM. CDR3 size: 14 residues. With 4 bases removed from V and 2 bases from J, the gap between germline ends came to 8 bases. CDR3 coding DNA: TGTGCCAGCAGTTCCCCTAGCACTAATGAAAAACTGTTTTTT. Its translation: CASSSPSTNEKLFF.

The CDR3 DNA follows: TGCGCCAGCAGCCATAATAGTGCCGGGGAGCTGTTTTTT. This translates into CASSHNSAGELFF. The chain combines TRBV4-1 with TRBJ2-2, with no clear D. Germline assignment: CDR1 MGHRA and CDR2 YSYEKL. The CDR3 totals 13 residues. V lost 3 bases and J lost 6, with 8 bases in between.

The chain employs TRBV5-4 and TRBJ2-5; TRBD2 matches 12 bases. Trimming took 0 bases from V and 5 from J; bases not matched to a gene: 2. There are 15 residues in the CDR3. Germline CDR1 reads SGHNT; CDR2 reads YYREEE (reference sequence). CDR3 nucleotides: TGTGCCAGCAGCTTGGGACTAGCGGGAGCGGAGACCCAGTACTTC. This sequence encodes CASSLGLAGAETQYF.

V gene TRBV6-1 combines with J gene TRBJ2-5; unclear D gene. Germline CDR1 MNHNS, CDR2 SASEGT. V lost 0 bases, J lost 5 bases, and 7 bases lay in between. This CDR3 has 13 amino acids. CDR3 nucleotide sequence: TGTGCCAGCAGTGAAGCTGGGCTGGAGACCCAGTACTTC. Protein sequence: CASSEAGLETQYF.

This chain joins TRBV6-1 and TRBJ2-7; 11 bases agree with TRBD2. This CDR3 has 15 amino acids. CDR1 and CDR2 from the germline V gene are MNHNS and SASEGT. V shed 0 bases and J 2 bases; nucleotides not matched to a gene: 0. The CDR3 sequence is CASSEAGLAAYEQYF. The CDR3 region has the DNA TGTGCCAGCAGTGAAGCGGGACTAGCGGCCTACGAGCAGTACTTC.

This chain joins TRBV4-2 and TRBJ2-1, with D maybe TRBD2 (5 bases). The CDR3 contains 15 residues. Between the trimmed V and J ends, which lost 3 bases and 2 bases, there was a span of 11 bases. CDR1 and CDR2 from the germline V gene are LGHNA and YNFKEQ. CDR3 loop: CASSQEDATYNEQFF. CDR3 DNA sequence: TGTGCCAGCAGCCAGGAGGATGCTACCTACAATGAGCAGTTCTTC.

The chain is built from TRBV9 and TRBJ1-3, with unresolved D. Germline V CDR1 and CDR2: SGDLS, YYNGEE. Trimming removed 3 bases at V and 0 bases at J, with 10 bases between. This CDR3 contains 15 residues. CDR3: CASSGTVSSGNTIYF. As DNA, the CDR3 is TGTGCCAGCAGCGGAACAGTTAGCTCTGGAAACACCATATATTTT.

The chain couples TRBV3-1 (or the pseudogene TRBV3-2) to TRBJ1-2; 12 bases are a match to TRBD1. V lost 4 bases and J lost 1; bases outside the gene matches: 7. The length of the CDR3 is 17 residues. Germline lookup yields CDR1 LGHDT and CDR2 YNNKEL (reference sequence). CDR3 in amino acids: CASSPSGTGGLNYGYTF. The CDR3 DNA reads as TGTGCCAGCAGCCCATCCGGGACAGGGGGCCTTAACTATGGCTACACCTTC.

V is TRBV28 and J is TRBJ1-2, with 7 bases identical to TRBD1. Germline V gene lookup returns CDR1 MDHEN and CDR2 SYDVKM. V gave up 7 bases and J gave up 9 bases; unmatched junction bases: 11. This CDR3 is 13 amino acids long. The CDR3 nucleotides read TGTGCCAGCACCCTAGGACAGGATAGCCGCTACACCTTC. As protein: CASTLGQDSRYTF.